The text below deals with one T cell receptor beta chain. This record belongs to a study of response to subunit inactivated influenza vaccine. TCRdb reprocessed the RT-PCR reads via MiXCR and lists one record per CDR3 protein. The table has some 150,000 distinct CDR3 sequences, approximately 12% seen once. Trimming took 2 bases from V and 1 from J, leaving 5 bases between them. This CDR3 contains 13 residues. Germline V gene lookup returns CDR1 MNHEY and CDR2 SVGEGT. The same data also contributed to another study, on T cells expressing NK-cell markers. That investigation notes: TCR beta libraries carry UMIs added by 5'RACE template switching. The share of CD8+ T cells held by dominant NKG2C+ clonotypes was roughly 1.0-8% in roughly 6 donors.

This chain connects TRBV6-2 or TRBV6-3 to TRBJ1-1; D ambiguous. This sample comprised CD8+ T cells sorted from PBMCs, obtained 11 to 12 days after vaccination. The receptor was isolated from a man aged 45-65 years who received an inactivated influenza vaccine. As DNA, the CDR3 is TGTGCCAGCAGTTACGGGGAGAACACTGAAGCTTTCTTT. Its translation: CASSYGENTEAFF.